Listed here are 18 T cell receptor beta chains from one sample, sequenced in a study of lymphopenia after photon versus proton radiotherapy. Assay used: immunoSEQ multiplex PCR; TCRdb lists only in-frame clones, some missing. The table records 30,000 or so clones, about nine tenths of them present only once. Sample: peripheral blood, taken from a patient treated with proton-based radiotherapy. The receptors shown here come from an older woman with cholangiocarcinoma. Some clones in this sample may be carry-over from other donors' samples.

The rearrangement links TRBV11-2 to TRBJ2-1; 9 bases line up with TRBD1. The trim removed 6 bases at V and 4 bases at J, leaving 7 bases unmatched. Germline values: CDR1 SGHAT, CDR2 FQNNGV. CDR3 length equals 15 residues. CDR3 DNA sequence: TGTGCCAGCAGTACCGGGACAGGGACTTACAATGAGCAGTTCTTC. Its protein is CASSTGTGTYNEQFF.

V gene TRBV6-1 combines with J gene TRBJ1-5; 7 bases are shared with TRBD1. The CDR3 runs to 13 residues. V lost 6 bases to trimming and J lost 5 bases; unmatched junction nucleotides: 4. Germline CDR1 MNHNS, CDR2 SASEGT. CDR3 amino acids: CASSPDRDQPQHF. In DNA form, the CDR3 reads TGTGCCAGCAGCCCAGACAGGGATCAGCCCCAGCATTTT.

This chain uses TRBV11-2 with TRBJ2-1; D may be TRBD1 (6 bases). CDR1 and CDR2 from the germline V gene are SGHAT and FQNNGV. The CDR3 covers 15 residues. The germline V and J ends were trimmed by 0 bases and 3 bases, with 9 bases remaining between them. The CDR3 sequence is CASSLDRGDYNEQFF. The DNA for the CDR3 is TGTGCCAGCAGCTTAGACAGGGGAGACTACAATGAGCAGTTCTTC.

A single count supports this clone. The chain recombines TRBV19 with TRBJ1-3, with 8 bases identical to TRBD1. Looked up from germline, CDR1 is LNHDA and CDR2 is SQIVND (reference sequence). This CDR3 comprises 14 residues. J lost 7 bases, V lost 5 bases, and 7 bases had no gene match. In nucleotides, the CDR3 is TGTGCCAGTAGTGGGACAGGTCAAGGGAACACCATATATTTT. This sequence encodes CASSGTGQGNTIYF.

This chain joins TRBV7-6 and TRBJ2-3; 8 bases map to TRBD2. V gave up 2 bases and J gave up 5 bases; unmatched junction bases: 6. Germline lookup yields CDR1 SGHVS and CDR2 FNYEAQ. The CDR3 has 15 amino acids. This CDR3 reads CASSLPRGGLDTQYF. The CDR3 bases are TGTGCCAGCAGCTTACCACGGGGGGGCCTAGATACGCAGTATTTT.

The V call is TRBV6-5, the J call TRBJ1-4; a weak D match, TRBD1 (6 bases). This CDR3 spans 15 amino acids. V lost 3 bases and J lost 6, with 14 bases in between. Germline lookup yields CDR1 MNHEY and CDR2 SVGAGI. The DNA for the CDR3 is TGTGCCAGCAGTTATACCAAGGGGGGGCATGAAAAACTGTTTTTT. Its protein is CASSYTKGGHEKLFF.

The CDR3 region has the DNA TGTGCCAGCTCACCTTCGCCGTGGGAGGCAACTAATGAAAAACTGTTTTTT. Its translation: CASSPSPWEATNEKLFF. The chain carries TRBV18 and TRBJ1-4; D unresolved. The germline gives CDR1 KGHSH, CDR2 LQKENI. Trimming left V 3 bases short and J 0 bases short, with 14 bases between. The CDR3 contains 17 residues. The complete variable domain, with remaining parts taken from reference TRBV18 and TRBJ1-4, reads NAGVMQNPRHLVRRRGQEARLRCSPMKGHSHVYWYRQLPEEGLKFMVYLQKENIIDESGMPKERFSAEFPKEGPSILRIQQVVRGDSAAYFCASSPSPWEATNEKLFFGSGTQLSVL.

The rearrangement uses TRBV7-3 and TRBJ2-1; 7 bases are shared with TRBD2. Per germline, CDR1 SGHTA and CDR2 FQGTGA. With V trimmed by 3 bases and J by 3 bases, 5 bases remained unmatched. The CDR3 runs 15 residues. As DNA, the CDR3 is TGTGCCAGCAGCTTTGGGAGGGGCGACTACAATGAGCAGTTCTTC. Translation: CASSFGRGDYNEQFF.

V gene TRBV5-1 combines with J gene TRBJ1-2; D gene uncertain. The CDR3 spans 14 residues. Germline V gives CDR1 SGHRS, CDR2 YFSETQ. Between the trimmed V and J ends, which lost 3 bases and 2 bases, there was a span of 11 bases. The CDR3 sequence is CASSSTTVNYGYTF. As DNA, the CDR3 is TGCGCCAGCAGCTCAACCACAGTAAACTATGGCTACACCTTC.

The rearrangement uses TRBV18 and TRBJ2-7; D unclear. V lost 1 base, J lost 4 bases, and 23 bases lay in between. The CDR3 has 18 amino acids. Germline CDR1 and CDR2: KGHSH and LQKENI. CDR3 region: CASSPLKAIKSTTYEQYF. As DNA, the CDR3 is TGTGCCAGCTCACCACTGAAGGCGATCAAATCTACAACTTACGAGCAGTACTTC.

About this clone itself: The junction and the germline gene differ at one end; a read error may be behind it. The chain links TRBV6-1 to TRBJ1-1, with D unresolved. This CDR3 has 15 residues. CDR1 MNHNS and CDR2 SASEGT come from the germline V gene. CDR3 nucleotides: TGTGCCACCAGTCGATCCTATTGGGTGGACACTGAAGCTTTCTTT. It is translated as CATSRSYWVDTEAFF.

The chain links TRBV7-2 to TRBJ2-2; 10 bases align to TRBD1. Germline trimming cut 4 bases from V and 5 bases from J; bases unmatched to any gene: 4. The germline V gene encodes CDR1 SGHTA and CDR2 FQGNSA. The CDR3 covers 15 residues. Here the CDR3 DNA reads TGTGCCAGCAGCTCGGACAGGGGGATTACCGGGGAGCTGTTTTTT. This gives the protein CASSSDRGITGELFF. Variable domain in full (rest from reference TRBV7-2 and TRBJ2-2): GAGVSQSPSNKVTEKGKDVELRCDPISGHTALYWYRQSLGQGLEFLIYFQGNSAPDKSGLPSDRFSAERTGGSVSTLTIQRTQQEDSAVYLCASSSDRGITGELFFGEGSRLTVL.

This clone showed up just a few times. V usage is TRBV5-1 and J usage is TRBJ2-5; 10 bases fit TRBD1. This CDR3 contains 13 residues. With 5 bases clipped from V and 3 bases from J, the junction kept 1 base outside the gene matches. The germline gives CDR1 SGHRS, CDR2 YFSETQ. DNA of the CDR3: TGCGCCAGCAGTGGACAGGGGGAAGAGACCCAGTACTTC. Translating gives CASSGQGEETQYF.

The CDR3 DNA is TGTGCCAGCAGCCAGGGGGGTGGGTACGAGCAGTACTTC. It is translated as CASSQGGGYEQYF. The chain uses TRBV7-9 and TRBJ2-7; maybe TRBD1 (7 bases). Looked up from germline, CDR1 is SEHNR and CDR2 is FQNEAQ (reference sequence). V lost 5 bases and J 4 bases, leaving 12 bases between the germline ends. The CDR3 is made up of 13 amino acids.

The J gene is TRBJ1-1, the V gene TRBV5-1; D remains unclear. CDR1 is SGHRS and CDR2 is YFSETQ in the germline V gene. The CDR3 contains 13 residues. V was trimmed by 0 bases and J by 8 bases, leaving 11 bases between them. The CDR3 DNA reads TGCGCCAGCAGCTTGGCGATCCATGGAGAAGCTTTCTTT. Translation: CASSLAIHGEAFF.

The chain uses TRBV30 and TRBJ1-6, with 7 bases identical to TRBD1. This CDR3 is built from 14 residues. Germline values: CDR1 GTSNPN, CDR2 SVGIG (reference sequence). V gave up 8 bases and J gave up 6 bases; unmatched junction bases: 10. The CDR3 spells CAATTGFFNSPLHF. The CDR3 nucleotides are TGTGCCGCTACGACAGGGTTCTTTAATTCACCCCTCCACTTT. Looking up the rest from reference TRBV30 and TRBJ1-6 gives the full variable domain: SQTIHQWPATLVQPVGSPLSLECTVEGTSNPNLYWYRQAAGRGLQLLFYSVGIGQISSEVPQNLSASRPQDRQFILSSKKLLLSDSGFYLCAATTGFFNSPLHFGNGTRLTVT.

The chain has TRBV7-9 and TRBJ1-6; D ambiguous. This CDR3 is built from 15 residues. The ends were cut back, 1 base at V and 7 bases at J, with 11 bases in the middle. From germline, CDR1 is SEHNR and CDR2 FQNEAQ (reference sequence). The CDR3 spells CASSLVAALNSPLHF. The CDR3 region has the DNA TGTGCCAGCAGCTTAGTGGCAGCGCTGAATTCACCCCTCCACTTT.

V and J are TRBV15 and TRBJ1-4, with 7 positions matching TRBD1. This CDR3 is 15 amino acids long. CDR1 and CDR2 from the germline V gene are LNHNV and YYDKDF (reference sequence). Losses at the gene ends were 5 bases for V and 2 bases for J; bases not matched to a gene: 5. CDR3 sequence: CATSGGQATNEKLFF. For the CDR3, the DNA is TGTGCCACCAGCGGAGGACAGGCGACTAATGAAAAACTGTTTTTT.